This entry lists 20 T cell receptor beta chains sequenced from one sample in a study of T cells after yellow fever vaccination. MiXCR, run by TCRdb on the 5' RACE reads, gives a single entry per CDR3 protein. The table lists around 320,000 distinct CDR3 sequences, over 3.5% of them singletons. The specimen comprised PBMCs, sampled 15 days after the yellow fever booster vaccination. Receptors were obtained from a man aged 18-30 years who received the YFV17D yellow fever vaccine.

The DNA of the CDR3 is TGTGCCAGCTCAGGGGGTACAGGGTCCACTGAAGCTTTCTTT. The encoded protein is CASSGGTGSTEAFF. V usage is TRBV18 and J usage is TRBJ1-1, with D possibly TRBD1 on 6 matching bases. The CDR3 loop spans 14 amino acids. Per the germline V gene, CDR1 is KGHSH and CDR2 is LQKENI. Trimming took off 5 bases at V and 4 bases at J, with 14 bases between the two ends.

This rearrangement joins TRBV5-5 to TRBJ1-5; D remains ambiguous. The germline V and J ends were trimmed by 3 bases and 7 bases, with 17 bases remaining between them. The CDR3 covers 15 residues. Germline loops: CDR1 SGHKS, CDR2 YYEKEE (reference sequence). CDR3 loop: CASSSSGSPNQPQHF. Written as DNA, the CDR3 is TGTGCCAGCAGCTCCTCAGGATCCCCCAACCAGCCCCAGCATTTT.

The chain recombines TRBV6-2 or TRBV6-3 with TRBJ2-1; a possible D gene is TRBD2 (7 bases). Per germline, CDR1 MNHEY and CDR2 SVGEGT. The V and J ends lost 2 bases and 7 bases respectively, with 18 bases between them. The CDR3 length is 16 residues. This CDR3 reads CASSYPGRGAGNEQFF. The CDR3 DNA reads TGTGCCAGCAGTTACCCCGGTCGGGGGGCCGGTAATGAGCAGTTCTTC.

The J gene is TRBJ2-3, the V gene TRBV4-3; TRBD2 agrees at 7 bases. With V trimmed by 0 bases and J by 2 bases, 5 bases remained unmatched. Germline V gives CDR1 LGHNA, CDR2 YSLEER. This CDR3 has 16 residues. The CDR3 bases are TGCGCCAGCAGCCAAGAGGGAGCGGGGATCACAGATACGCAGTATTTT. It codes for CASSQEGAGITDTQYF.

This clonotype was observed at least ten times. The rearrangement joins TRBV7-2 to TRBJ1-2, with unresolved D. V lost 1 base and J 4 bases, leaving 10 bases between the germline ends. In germline, CDR1 is SGHTA, CDR2 FQGNSA. This CDR3 has 14 amino acids. The CDR3 loop reads CASSLGTASYGYTF. The CDR3 nucleotides are TGTGCCAGCAGCTTAGGCACAGCCTCCTATGGCTACACCTTC.

The chain has TRBV3-1 and TRBJ2-1, with D perhaps given as TRBD1 or TRBD2 (5 bases each). The CDR3 has 14 amino acids. Trimming removed 4 bases at V and 8 bases at J, with 15 bases between. Per the germline V gene, CDR1 is LGHDT and CDR2 is YNNKEL (reference sequence). The CDR3 loop reads CASSRGSRHDEQFF. In DNA, the CDR3 is TGTGCCAGCAGCCGGGGGAGCAGGCATGATGAGCAGTTCTTC.

The sample holds a few counts of this clonotype. This chain joins TRBV7-2 and TRBJ2-2, with 12 bases lining up with TRBD2. Unmatched junction bases numbered 3, after V lost 5 bases and J lost 5 bases. CDR1 is SGHTA and CDR2 is FQGNSA in the germline V gene. There are 15 residues in the CDR3. CDR3 DNA sequence: TGTGCCAGCAGCATGACTAGCGGGGGTACCGGGGAGCTGTTTTTT. Protein: CASSMTSGGTGELFF. Together with reference TRBV7-2 and TRBJ2-2, the CDR3 gives the full variable domain: GAGVSQSPSNKVTEKGKDVELRCDPISGHTALYWYRQSLGQGLEFLIYFQGNSAPDKSGLPSDRFSAERTGGSVSTLTIQRTQQEDSAVYLCASSMTSGGTGELFFGEGSRLTVL.

This clonotype has just a few counts. This chain connects TRBV11-1 to TRBJ2-3, with TRBD1 as a possible D gene (5 bases). The CDR3 length is 15 residues. Germline V gene lookup returns CDR1 SGHAT and CDR2 FQDESV (reference sequence). Trimming took 3 bases from V and 3 from J, leaving 13 bases between them. The CDR3, as DNA: TGTGCCAGCAGCTTCGGACACGTGGGGACAGATACGCAGTATTTT. This encodes CASSFGHVGTDTQYF.

The chain employs TRBV7-3 and TRBJ2-5; TRBD2 aligns across 10 bases. Trimming took 5 bases from V and 3 from J; bases not matched to a gene: 15. The CDR3 consists of 18 residues. Germline-derived CDR1 and CDR2 are SGHTA and FQGTGA. The CDR3 loop is CASSPLAGSGGREETQYF. As DNA, the CDR3 is TGTGCCAGCAGCCCCCTAGCGGGTAGCGGGGGGCGAGAAGAGACCCAGTACTTC.

The table lists this clonotype with many counts. V is TRBV24-1 and J is TRBJ2-3; D remains ambiguous. The V gene's germline CDR1 is KGHDR and CDR2 SFDVKD. The CDR3 spans 13 residues. V gave up 3 bases and J gave up 0 bases, with 3 bases separating them. This CDR3 is CATSDGSTDTQYF. In DNA, the CDR3 is TGTGCCACCAGTGATGGGAGCACAGATACGCAGTATTTT.

The V gene is TRBV7-2, the J gene TRBJ1-5, with TRBD1 identical over 7 bases. J gave up 4 bases and V 1 base, and 4 bases lay outside the gene matches. From germline, CDR1 is SGHTA and CDR2 FQGNSA. CDR3 length: 15 residues. DNA of the CDR3: TGTGCCAGCAGCTTAGGGGACAGCCGTAATCAGCCCCAGCATTTT. It encodes CASSLGDSRNQPQHF. Full variable domain (remainder filled in from reference TRBV7-2 and TRBJ1-5): GAGVSQSPSNKVTEKGKDVELRCDPISGHTALYWYRQSLGQGLEFLIYFQGNSAPDKSGLPSDRFSAERTGGSVSTLTIQRTQQEDSAVYLCASSLGDSRNQPQHFGDGTRLSIL.

This clonotype was seen only a few times. This CDR3 is CAISTGTSGGQETQYF. The CDR3 nucleotides are TGTGCCATCAGCACGGGGACTAGCGGGGGCCAAGAGACCCAGTACTTC. The chain carries TRBV10-3 and TRBJ2-5, with 14 nucleotides matching TRBD2. From germline, CDR1 is ENHRY and CDR2 SYGVKD. The junction had 4 bases not matched to a gene; V was cut back by 6 bases and J by 1 base. CDR3 length: 16 residues.

In this sample, this clonotype turned up a few times. V gene TRBV24-1 combines with J gene TRBJ1-5; TRBD1 might be the D (5 bases). CDR1 KGHDR and CDR2 SFDVKD come from the germline V gene. V was shortened by 3 bases and J by 3 bases, with 8 bases between the two germline ends. CDR3 length equals 14 residues. CDR3 sequence (DNA): TGTGCCACCAGTGATCCGGGGGACAATCAGCCCCAGCATTTT. Its protein product is CATSDPGDNQPQHF.

Only a few counts were recorded for this clonotype. The chain recombines TRBV5-6 with TRBJ1-2; the D is unclear. Germline CDR1 and CDR2: SGHDT and YYEEEE. The CDR3 extends over 13 amino acids. Trimming took 2 bases from V and 6 from J, leaving 11 bases between them. CDR3 in DNA: TGTGCCAGCAGCTTTGTACGGAGTAATGGCTACACCTTC. Translating it yields CASSFVRSNGYTF.

This clonotype occurred many times. This chain joins TRBV5-1 and TRBJ2-5; 7 nucleotides align to TRBD1. The CDR3 has 15 amino acids. Trimming cost V 0 bases and J 5 bases; bases outside gene matches: 7. Germline CDR1 SGHRS, CDR2 YFSETQ. CDR3 nucleotides: TGCGCCAGCAGCTTGGCTACAGGGGCTGGGGAGACCCAGTACTTC. Its translation is CASSLATGAGETQYF. The variable domain in full, with the rest retrieved from reference TRBV5-1 and TRBJ2-5, is KAGVTQTPRYLIKTRGQQVTLSCSPISGHRSVSWYQQTPGQGLQFLFEYFSETQRNKGNFPGRFSGRQFSNSRSEMNVSTLELGDSALYLCASSLATGAGETQYFGPGTRLLVL.

The table lists this clonotype with a few counts. The CDR3 region has the DNA TGCAGTGCTAGGAGTCCGGGGCGGGGGGGCCCAGGCACAGATACGCAGTATTTT. The encoded protein is CSARSPGRGGPGTDTQYF. This chain joins TRBV20-1 and TRBJ2-3; 9 nucleotides line up with TRBD2. CDR1 and CDR2 from the germline V gene are DFQATT and SNEGSKA (reference sequence). The CDR3 contains 18 residues. V dropped 3 bases and J dropped 1; count of bases not matched to a gene: 14.

V usage is TRBV30 and J usage is TRBJ2-3; maybe TRBD2 (5 bases). The CDR3 has 15 residues. V was pared by 0 bases and J by 1 base, with 11 bases between. Germline V gene lookup returns CDR1 GTSNPN and CDR2 SVGIG (reference sequence). The CDR3 sequence is CAWSVLGGGTDTQYF. The CDR3 region has the DNA TGTGCCTGGAGTGTATTAGGAGGCGGCACAGATACGCAGTATTTT.

This clonotype was detected ten times or more. V usage is TRBV5-1 and J usage is TRBJ2-4; D gene uncertain. CDR1 and CDR2 from the germline V gene are SGHRS and YFSETQ. Trimming removed 3 bases from V and 2 bases from J, with 24 bases in between. The CDR3 runs to 19 residues. CDR3 amino acids: CASSSQSTSWDLTKNIQYF. The CDR3 region has the DNA TGCGCCAGCAGCTCTCAATCGACCTCTTGGGATCTTACCAAAAACATTCAGTACTTC.

This rearrangement joins TRBV27 to TRBJ1-1; no firm D call. V lost 3 bases and J 2 bases, leaving 7 bases between the germline ends. CDR1 is MNHEY, CDR2 SMNVEV, per germline (reference sequence). This CDR3 contains 13 residues. The CDR3, as DNA: TGTGCCAGCAGTTTTAAGTACAACACTGAAGCTTTCTTT. Amino acids: CASSFKYNTEAFF.

The sample holds many counts of this clonotype. This chain links TRBV12-3 or TRBV12-4 with TRBJ1-2; D possibly corresponds to TRBD1 (5 bases). Trimming removed 7 bases from V and 1 base from J, with 13 bases in between. The CDR3 has 14 residues. CDR3 residues: CASNPGLLNYGYTF. In DNA, the CDR3 is TGTGCCAGCAATCCGGGACTACTTAACTATGGCTACACCTTC.